The clone carrying this T cell receptor (beta chain) was seen just once. The record originates from a study of blood T cell repertoires in COVID-19. Background on the study: Whether acute or convalescent, the COVID-19 samples came from the United States, Italy and Spain. From T cells, B-cell-depleted T cells, or PBMCs came the material, which was cDNA or gDNA.

Authors' processing steps: Reference gene primer amplification in the assay estimated nucleated cell counts. Here immunoSEQ multiplex PCR was the method, and the copy in TCRdb shows in-frame clones only, minus some. The V and J calls and clone size come from that table; D and trimming were worked out from the DNA. The data contain about 210,000 clones, about 88% of them singletons. CDR3 size: 14 residues. CDR1 and CDR2 (germline): SGHRS, YFSETQ. The V end lost 0 bases, the J end lost 6 bases, and 12 bases lay between the germline ends. The TCR comes from a woman aged 40-49 years with acute or convalescent COVID-19. The sequenced sample consisted of peripheral blood. V usage is TRBV5-1 and J usage is TRBJ1-2, with a tentative D call TRBD1 (5 bases). CDR3 sequence (DNA): TGCGCCAGCAGCTTGGTGTGGGGGGAGGATGGCTACACCTTC. Translating it yields CASSLVWGEDGYTF.